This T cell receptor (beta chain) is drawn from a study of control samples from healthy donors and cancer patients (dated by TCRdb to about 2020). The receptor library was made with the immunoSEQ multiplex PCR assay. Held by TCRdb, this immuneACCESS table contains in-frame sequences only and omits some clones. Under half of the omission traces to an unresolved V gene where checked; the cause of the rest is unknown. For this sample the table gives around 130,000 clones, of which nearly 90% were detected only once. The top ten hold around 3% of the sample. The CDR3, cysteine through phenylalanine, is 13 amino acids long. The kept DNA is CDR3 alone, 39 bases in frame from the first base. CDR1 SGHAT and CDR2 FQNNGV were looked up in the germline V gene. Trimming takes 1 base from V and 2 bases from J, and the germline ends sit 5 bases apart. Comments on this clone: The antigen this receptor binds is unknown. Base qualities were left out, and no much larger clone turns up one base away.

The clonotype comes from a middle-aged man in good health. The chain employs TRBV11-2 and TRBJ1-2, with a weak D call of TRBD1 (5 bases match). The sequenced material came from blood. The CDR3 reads CASSLGQNYGYTF. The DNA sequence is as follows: TGTGCCAGCAGCTTAGGACAGAACTATGGCTACACCTTC.